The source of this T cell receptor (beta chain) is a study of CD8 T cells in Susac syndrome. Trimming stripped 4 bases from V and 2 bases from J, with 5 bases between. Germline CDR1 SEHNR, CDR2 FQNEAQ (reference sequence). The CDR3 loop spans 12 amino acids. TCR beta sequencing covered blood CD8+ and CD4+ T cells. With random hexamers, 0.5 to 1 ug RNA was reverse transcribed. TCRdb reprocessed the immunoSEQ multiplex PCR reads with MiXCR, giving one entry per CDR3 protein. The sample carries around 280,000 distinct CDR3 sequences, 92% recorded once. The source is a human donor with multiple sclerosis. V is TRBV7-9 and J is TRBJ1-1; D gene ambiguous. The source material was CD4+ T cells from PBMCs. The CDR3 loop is CASSYSNTEAFF. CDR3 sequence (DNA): TGTGCCAGCAGCTACAGTAACACTGAAGCTTTCTTT.